The T cell receptor beta chain described here comes from a study of vaccination and CD4 T cells after COVID-19. Background on the study: Ranging from 14 to 241, the interval between dose two and post-vaccine sampling had a median of about ten weeks. Whole-study results and caveats: Only post-vaccination samples contained a median 86.3% of the reactive clones in convalescent patients.

The trim removed 5 bases at V and 9 bases at J, leaving 3 bases unmatched. This CDR3 has 12 residues. The germline gives CDR1 SGHVS, CDR2 FQNEAQ. The Oncomine TCR Beta short-read assay was applied to DNA of cultured CD4+ T cells. TCRdb reprocessed the PCR reads via MiXCR and lists one record per CDR3 protein. The sample lists 20,000 to 30,000 distinct CDR3 sequences; more than 35% were seen once. The treatment is: roughly 10-day PBMC culture with coronavirus spike peptide pools or control peptides (ViraFEST assay). This clonotype is a singleton in its sample. Its antigen is still unknown. Source material: CD4+ T cells from blood, cultured in vitro. This sequence originates from a human donor who had recovered from COVID-19. The V gene is TRBV7-8, the J gene TRBJ2-4; 8 bases agree with TRBD1. The CDR3 DNA follows: TGTGCCAGCAGCGACGACAGGGGCATTCAGTACTTC. Its protein product is CASSDDRGIQYF.